This T cell receptor (beta chain) was profiled in a study of blood T cell repertoires in COVID-19. Looking at the study overall: In each case, the material was cDNA or gDNA derived from T cells, B-cell-depleted T cells, or PBMCs.

The CDR3 contains 14 residues. Per the germline V gene, CDR1 is SGDLS and CDR2 is YYNGEE. After removal of 0 bases from V and 2 bases from J, the junction contained 2 bases not matched to a gene. Measured with immunoSEQ multiplex PCR; TCRdb has only the in-frame clones, and not every one. The sample yields approximately 180,000 clones, over 80% seen once. Seattle-derived patients entered the study during active infection and were followed longitudinally. The V and J genes are TRBV9 and TRBJ2-7, with 7 bases matching TRBD1. The receptor's source is a woman aged 40 to 50 with COVID-19, enrolled during active disease. The specimen sequenced was peripheral blood. DNA for the CDR3: TGTGCCAGCAGCGTAGGGCAGGGGGCCTACGAGCAGTACTTC. As protein: CASSVGQGAYEQYF.